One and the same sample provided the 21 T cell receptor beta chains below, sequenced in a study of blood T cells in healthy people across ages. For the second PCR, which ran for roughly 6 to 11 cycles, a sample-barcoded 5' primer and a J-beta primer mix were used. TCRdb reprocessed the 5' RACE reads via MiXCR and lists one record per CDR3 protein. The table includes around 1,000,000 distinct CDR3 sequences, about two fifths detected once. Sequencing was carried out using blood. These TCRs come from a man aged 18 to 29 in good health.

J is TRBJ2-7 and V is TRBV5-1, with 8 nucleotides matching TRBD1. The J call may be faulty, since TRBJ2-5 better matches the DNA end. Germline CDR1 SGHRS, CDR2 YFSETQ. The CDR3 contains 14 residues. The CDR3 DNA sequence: TGCGCCAGCAGCCCGACAGGGGAAAAAGAGACCCAGTACTTC. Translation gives CASSPTGEKETQYF.

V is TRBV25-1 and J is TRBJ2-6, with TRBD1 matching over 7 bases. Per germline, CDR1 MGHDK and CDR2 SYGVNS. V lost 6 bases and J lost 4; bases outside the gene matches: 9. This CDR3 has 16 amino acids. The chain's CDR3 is CASSSQDRAGANVLTF. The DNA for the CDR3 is TGTGCCAGCAGCTCTCAAGACAGGGCCGGGGCCAACGTCCTGACTTTC.

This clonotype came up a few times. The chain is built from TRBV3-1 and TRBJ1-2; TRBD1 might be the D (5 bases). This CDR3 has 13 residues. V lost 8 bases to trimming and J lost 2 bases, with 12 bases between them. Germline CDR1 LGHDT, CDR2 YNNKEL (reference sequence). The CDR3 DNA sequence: TGTGCCAGCGGGTATACAGGCAACTATGGCTACACCTTC. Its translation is CASGYTGNYGYTF.

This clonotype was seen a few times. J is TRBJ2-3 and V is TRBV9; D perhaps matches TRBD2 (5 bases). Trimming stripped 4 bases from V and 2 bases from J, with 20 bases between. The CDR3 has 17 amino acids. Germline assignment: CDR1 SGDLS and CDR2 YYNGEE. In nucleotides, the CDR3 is TGTGCCAGCAGCCCTCGTGTGCTAGCCCGATTCACAGATACGCAGTATTTT. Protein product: CASSPRVLARFTDTQYF.

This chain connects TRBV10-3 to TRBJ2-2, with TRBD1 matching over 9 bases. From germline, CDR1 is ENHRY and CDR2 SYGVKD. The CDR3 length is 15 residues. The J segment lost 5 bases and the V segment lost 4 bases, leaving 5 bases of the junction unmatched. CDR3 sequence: CAISGGTGSTGELFF. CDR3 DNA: TGTGCCATCAGTGGGGGGACAGGGTCTACCGGGGAGCTGTTTTTT.

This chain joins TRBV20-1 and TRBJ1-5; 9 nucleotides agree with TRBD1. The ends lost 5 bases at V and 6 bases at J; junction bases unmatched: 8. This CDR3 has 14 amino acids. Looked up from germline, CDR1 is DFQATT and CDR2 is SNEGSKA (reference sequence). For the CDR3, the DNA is TGCAGTGCTGGCGGGACAGGGTATGGTCAGCCCCAGCATTTT. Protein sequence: CSAGGTGYGQPQHF.

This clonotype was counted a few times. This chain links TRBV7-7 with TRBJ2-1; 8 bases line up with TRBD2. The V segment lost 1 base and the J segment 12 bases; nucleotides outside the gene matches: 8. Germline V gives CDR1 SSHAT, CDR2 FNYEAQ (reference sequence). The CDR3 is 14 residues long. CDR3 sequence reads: CASSLGGGPTPQFF. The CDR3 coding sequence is TGTGCCAGCAGCTTAGGCGGGGGGCCCACCCCGCAGTTCTTC.

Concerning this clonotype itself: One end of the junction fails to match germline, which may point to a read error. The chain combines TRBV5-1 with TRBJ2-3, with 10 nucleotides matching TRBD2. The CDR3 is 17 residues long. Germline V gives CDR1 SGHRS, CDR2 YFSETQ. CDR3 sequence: CASSSWASGGRTDAQYF. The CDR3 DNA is TGCGCCAGCAGCTCGTGGGCTAGCGGGGGCCGCACAGATGCGCAGTATTTT.

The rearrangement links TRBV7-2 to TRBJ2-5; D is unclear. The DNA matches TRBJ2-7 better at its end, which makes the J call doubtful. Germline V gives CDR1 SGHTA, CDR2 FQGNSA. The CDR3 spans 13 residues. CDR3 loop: CASSESRVGEQYF. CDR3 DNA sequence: TGTGCCAGCAGCGAGAGCCGGGTGGGCGAGCAGTACTTC.

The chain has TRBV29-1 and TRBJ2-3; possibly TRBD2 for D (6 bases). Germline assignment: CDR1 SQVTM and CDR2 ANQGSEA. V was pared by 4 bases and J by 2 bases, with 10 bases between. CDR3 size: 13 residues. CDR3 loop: CSVAEGYTDTQYF. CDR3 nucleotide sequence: TGCAGCGTTGCGGAGGGGTACACAGATACGCAGTATTTT.

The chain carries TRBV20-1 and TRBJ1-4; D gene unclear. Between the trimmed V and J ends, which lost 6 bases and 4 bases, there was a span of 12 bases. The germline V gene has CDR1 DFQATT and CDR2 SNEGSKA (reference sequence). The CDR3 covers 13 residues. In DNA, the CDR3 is TGCAGTGCCTCGCCCGATGATAATGAAAAACTGTTTTTT. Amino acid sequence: CSASPDDNEKLFF.

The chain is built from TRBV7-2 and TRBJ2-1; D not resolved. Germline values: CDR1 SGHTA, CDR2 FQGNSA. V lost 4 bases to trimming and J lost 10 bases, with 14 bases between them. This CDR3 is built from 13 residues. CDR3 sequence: CASSSYTREEQFF. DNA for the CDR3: TGTGCCAGCAGCTCCTACACCCGAGAGGAGCAGTTCTTC. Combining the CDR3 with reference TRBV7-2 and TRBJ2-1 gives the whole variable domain GAGVSQSPSNKVTEKGKDVELRCDPISGHTALYWYRQSLGQGLEFLIYFQGNSAPDKSGLPSDRFSAERTGGSVSTLTIQRTQQEDSAVYLCASSSYTREEQFFGPGTRLTVL.

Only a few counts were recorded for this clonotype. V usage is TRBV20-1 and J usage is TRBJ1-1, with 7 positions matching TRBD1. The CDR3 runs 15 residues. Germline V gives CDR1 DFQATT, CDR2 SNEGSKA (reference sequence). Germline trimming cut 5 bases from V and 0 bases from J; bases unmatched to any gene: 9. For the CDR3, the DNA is TGCAGTGCTCCCGGGACAGACCTAATGAACACTGAAGCTTTCTTT. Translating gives CSAPGTDLMNTEAFF.

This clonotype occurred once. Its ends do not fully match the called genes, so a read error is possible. For the CDR3, the DNA is TGCGCCGGCAGCCAAGAAGATGTACAATCTAGCACAGATACGCAGTATTTT. Amino acid sequence: CAGSQEDVQSSTDTQYF. The chain recombines TRBV4-3 with TRBJ2-3; no definite D call. The V gene's germline CDR1 is LGHNA and CDR2 YSLEER. The CDR3 spans 17 residues.

The CDR3, as DNA: TGTGCCAGCAGTAGTCCCGGGACCCGCACAGATACGCAGTATTTT. Amino acids: CASSSPGTRTDTQYF. The chain combines TRBV3-1 with TRBJ2-3; D is possibly TRBD1 or TRBD2 (5 bases each). V was clipped by 6 bases and J by 1 base, with 14 bases between them. There are 15 residues in the CDR3. The germline V gene encodes CDR1 LGHDT and CDR2 YNNKEL (reference sequence).

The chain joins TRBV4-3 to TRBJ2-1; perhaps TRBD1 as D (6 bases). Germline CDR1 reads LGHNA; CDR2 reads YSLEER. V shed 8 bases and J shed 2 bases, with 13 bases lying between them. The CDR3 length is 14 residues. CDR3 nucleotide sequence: TGCGCCAGCGGCCCAGGGGATCCCTACAATGAGCAGTTCTTC. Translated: CASGPGDPYNEQFF.

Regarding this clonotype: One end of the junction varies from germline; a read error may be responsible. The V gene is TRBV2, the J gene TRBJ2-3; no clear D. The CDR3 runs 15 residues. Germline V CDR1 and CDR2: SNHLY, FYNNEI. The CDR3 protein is CASRRTVLGTDAQYF. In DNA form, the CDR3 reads TGTGCCAGCAGAAGGACCGTCCTTGGCACAGATGCGCAGTATTTT. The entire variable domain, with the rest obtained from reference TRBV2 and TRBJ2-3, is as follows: EPEVTQTPSHQVTQMGQEVILRCVPISNHLYFYWYRQILGQKVEFLVSFYNNEISEKSEIFDDQFSVERPDGSNFTLKIRSTKLEDSAMYFCASRRTVLGTDAQYFGPGTRLTVL.

This CDR3 is CASSPGWNEKLFF. CDR3 in DNA: TGTGCCAGCAGCCCCGGGTGGAATGAAAAACTGTTTTTT. This sequence joins TRBV12-3 or TRBV12-4 and TRBJ1-4; D not resolved. Trimming removed 6 bases from V and 5 bases from J, with 10 bases in between. CDR3 length equals 13 residues.

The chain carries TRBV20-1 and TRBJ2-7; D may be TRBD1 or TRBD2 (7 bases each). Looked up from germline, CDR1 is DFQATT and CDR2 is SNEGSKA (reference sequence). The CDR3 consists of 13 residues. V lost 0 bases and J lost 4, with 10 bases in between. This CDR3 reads CSARDRGGYEQYF. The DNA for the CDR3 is TGCAGTGCTAGAGACAGGGGGGGATACGAGCAGTACTTC.

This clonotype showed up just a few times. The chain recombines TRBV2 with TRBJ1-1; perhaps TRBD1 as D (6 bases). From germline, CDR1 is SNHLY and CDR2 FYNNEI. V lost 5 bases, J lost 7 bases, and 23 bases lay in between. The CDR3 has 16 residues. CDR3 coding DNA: TGTGCCAGCAGTCTCCTAGGAACAGGGAGGGTGGATGAAGCTTTCTTT. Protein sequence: CASSLLGTGRVDEAFF.

CDR3 DNA: TGCGCCAGCAGCCAACCTCTGGATATAGCGGGACACGAGCAGTTCTTC. Protein sequence: CASSQPLDIAGHEQFF. J is TRBJ2-1 and V is TRBV4-1, with 8 nucleotides matching TRBD2. Germline trimming cut 2 bases from V and 10 bases from J; bases unmatched to any gene: 13. Germline V gives CDR1 MGHRA, CDR2 YSYEKL. This CDR3 region has 16 residues.